The clone carrying this T cell receptor (beta chain) was seen a handful of times. Its antigen is unidentified. This sample stems from a study of cytomegalovirus exposure and HLA in healthy donors. Study context: A prior analysis found some 110 million unique TCR beta sequences from 150 million to 200 million T cells.

The CDR3 length is 15 residues. The V gene's germline CDR1 is SGDLS and CDR2 YYNGEE. V was pared by 0 bases and J by 6 bases, with 3 bases of the junction left unmatched. Findings and caveats of the study: Association of a missense DCLRE1C variant with TCR beta V- and J-gene trimming was reported in a later analysis. As was reported, the classifier diagnosed cytomegalovirus status with high specificity and sensitivity. Among CMV-associated TCR beta chains, most appeared HLA-restricted in a later analysis.

PCR primers comprised 60 Vbeta and 13 Jbeta primers. Sequenced by immunoSEQ multiplex PCR; TCRdb stores in-frame clones only, minus some. The sample yields about 94,000 clones, under 9% seen once. The sequence derives from a man in his forties or fifties in good health and CMV-seronegative. What was sequenced was PBMCs. This chain uses TRBV9 with TRBJ2-1, with 10 bases lining up with TRBD1. The CDR3 DNA sequence: TGTGCCAGCAGCGTAGGGACAGGGGGATTCAATGAGCAGTTCTTC. Amino acids: CASSVGTGGFNEQFF.